This TCR beta chain was sequenced in a study of cytomegalovirus exposure and HLA in healthy donors (dated by TCRdb to the late 2010s). For the study in its entirety: According to a later analysis, one platform produced both the roughly 120 validation repertoires and the 720 or so repertoires of the first cohort. The study aimed to test whether signatures of past pathogen exposure could be identified by cataloging public T cell receptors. Besides the first cohort of about 730 subjects, a separate validation cohort made up of roughly 120 different subjects was used. High-throughput TCR immunosequencing, statistical association of individual TCRs with disease status, and machine learning were combined to predict cytomegalovirus infection status. What the research found in general, with its limitations: In a later analysis, TCRs clustered in the first cohort were found to also tend to co-occur in the 120 validation repertoires, with about 93% of cluster scores above 0. A few of the identified cytomegalovirus-associated TCR beta chains were confirmed in vitro to be specific for cytomegalovirus antigens. A total of about 150 TCR beta chains were listed by the study as associated with cytomegalovirus. All 130 or so repertoires were used to score co-occurrence in the validation cohort in a later analysis, because that analysis had no HLA typing for the cohort. Cytomegalovirus status was reported to be diagnosed by the classifier with high specificity and sensitivity in both the original and validation cohorts. According to the authors, the approach could potentially be generalized to other disease states and immunological phenotypes. Most TCR sequences were seen in very few donors, while some public TCRs were found in many individuals.

Library method: the immunoSEQ multiplex PCR assay. Concerning the study's data processing: A statistical classification framework was built for diagnosing cytomegalovirus status from the catalog of TCR beta chain sequences. This immuneACCESS table, as held by TCRdb, lists in-frame sequences with V and J called but not all clones. Of the missing ones, under half trace to an unresolved V gene in checked studies; the others have no known cause. V and J calls and clone size are those listed in that table; D and trimming were worked out from the DNA. The sample table lists some 120,000 clones, roughly 89% of them with a count of one. The top ten clones comprise 1% to 1.4% of the sample. The donors belonged to the validation cohort of around 130 subjects, which was separate from the roughly 670-subject first cohort. The CDR3, from cysteine to valine, totals 10 residues. Only the CDR3 region is kept as DNA, spanning 30 bases read in frame from base 1. The germline V gene encodes CDR1 SGHVS and CDR2 FNYEAQ. Trimming takes 4 bases from V and 11 bases from J, and the germline ends sit 9 bases apart.

Details on this clone: The antigen it recognizes is unknown. The input lacks base qualities; no much larger clone sits a single base away.

The rearrangement joined TRBV7-6 to TRBJ2-7; 5 matching bases give a weak D call of TRBD2. The sequence was obtained from a woman between 18 and 30 years old in good health and CMV-seronegative. The sample consisted of PBMCs. This receptor has the CDR3 CASSCYGEYV. The sequence in DNA is TGTGCCAGCAGCTGTTACGGGGAGTACGTC.